A single T cell receptor (beta chain) is shown here with its context. This clonotype counts as medium-sized (0.01 to 0.1%) based on its frequency; no count is recorded. Its antigen specificity is not known. Sequencer: NextSeq 550. The Human TCR Profiling Kit (MiLaboratory) was used to prepare UMI-labeled 5' RACE TRB cDNA libraries. The full amount of extracted RNA was used for cDNA synthesis, and the full amount of resulting cDNA was used for PCR amplification. The libraries were made side by side, with each library going through the same number of PCR cycles. The authors' analysis ran thus. With a minimum of two reads required per UMI, MIGEC and MiXCR pulled out about 50,000 +/- 10,000 unique UMI-labeled TRB cDNA molecules from each library. Each library averaged 40,000 +/- 10,000 functional in-frame TRB CDR3 nucleotide clonotypes without stop codons. After each sample was downsampled to 5000 UMI-labeled TRB molecules, VDJtools was used to calculate diversity metrics such as normalized Shannon-Wiener and Chao1. Clonotype-size-weighted physicochemical properties of the central five CDR3 residues (interaction energy, strength, volume and Kidera factor 4) were computed in VDJtools. Each CDR3 protein sequence appears as one entry after TCRdb reprocessed the reads, and no DNA is included. The V and J calls and clone size come from TCRdb's table, not from the authors' own analysis. The sample's records list approximately 3,600 distinct CDR3 sequences. The top ten constitute roughly 1.7% of the sample.

This record comes from a study of CXCR3-negative and CXCR3-positive naive CD8 T cells (dated by TCRdb to about 2019). Notes on the research overall: In total, roughly 140 million TRB reads were obtained, which works out to roughly 1.5 +/- 0.3 million reads per library. Diversity and physicochemical repertoire analyses were performed on some 10 donors pooled from two independent experiments. The TRBV-TRBJ cluster analysis covered naive subsets from roughly five donors and memory cells from 3 donors.

The investigation overall reported the following: Comparably high repertoire diversity was found in both naive subsets, whereas much lower repertoire diversity was found in memory CD8+ T cells. Within the same donor, TRBV-TRBJ usage looked similar between naive CXCR3-negative and CXCR3-positive cells, but memory cells had distinct patterns. Freshly isolated PBMCs were used for most assays because CXCR3 expression partially decreased after cryopreservation. Compared with CXCR3-negative naive cells, CXCR3-positive naive cells had TRB CDR3s with higher hydrophobicity (lower Kidera factor 4), lower energy, and higher strength and volume indices. Because surface CD5, which is linked to self-reactivity in mice, was comparable between the naive subsets, TCR interaction strength was also inferred from TRB CDR3 physicochemical properties.

For every CD8+ T cell subset, around 300,000 cells were flow-sorted straight into RLT lysis buffer, and each subset was sorted in triplicate. To keep memory contaminants out, a stringent definition of naive CD8+ T cells was applied: CD45RO-CCR7+CD27+CD95-. Peripheral blood mononuclear cells were isolated from buffy coats by standard density gradient centrifugation. A FACSAria III was used to flow-sort naive CD8+ T cells into CXCR3-negative and CXCR3-positive populations. Total RNA was extracted from sorted cells with an RNeasy Mini Kit. Including cysteine and phenylalanine, the CDR3 has 11 amino acids. The coding DNA is unavailable. CDR1 and CDR2 are read off the germline V gene as SQVTM and ANQGSEA.

The sequenced sample consisted of naive CXCR3- CD8+ T cells from blood. The sample's cell subset or site label, decoded: CD45RO-CCR7+CD27+CD95- naive CD8+ T cells lacking CXCR3 (TNR3-). Recombination joined TRBV29-1 with TRBJ2-7. The TCR comes from a human donor in good health. Some clones in this sample may be carry-over from other donors' samples. The CDR3 reads CSVGGDYEQYF.